This paragraph reports one T cell receptor beta chain. Study processing details: Amplifying reference gene primers gave estimates of nucleated cell counts. The table came from immunoSEQ multiplex PCR; TCRdb's copy has only in-frame clones and leaves some out. The DNA was the basis for D and trimming; V, J and clone size are from that table. Among tens of thousands of clones listed, about 80% were seen once. These data are taken from a study of blood T cell repertoires in COVID-19. Study summary: Sites in the United States, Italy and Spain provided acute and convalescent COVID-19 samples. The analysed material was cDNA or gDNA that came from T cells, B-cell-depleted T cells, or PBMCs.

Germline values: CDR1 SNHLY, CDR2 FYNNEI. Trimming took off 4 bases at V and 0 bases at J, with 7 bases between the two ends. The CDR3 is 15 amino acids. This chain joins TRBV2 and TRBJ2-6; tentative D call: TRBD1 (5 bases). This TCR was sampled from a human donor in a cohort sampled during active COVID-19. Material: peripheral blood. The CDR3 DNA sequence: TGTGCCAGCAGTGGGGGCGTCTCTGGGGCCAACGTCCTGACTTTC. This translates into CASSGGVSGANVLTF.